The source of this TCR beta chain is a study of cytomegalovirus exposure and HLA in healthy donors. 60 Vbeta and 13 Jbeta primers were used in PCR. Original methodology: A later analysis tallied tens of millions of unique TCR beta chains, about 9.9 million of them shared. Sequenced by immunoSEQ multiplex PCR; TCRdb stores in-frame clones only, minus some. V and J calls and clone size are as listed in that table; D and trimming were resolved from the DNA. The sample includes 180,000 or so clones, roughly 79% of them seen just once. The ends were cut back, 1 base at V and 7 bases at J, with 6 bases in the middle. Germline V gene lookup returns CDR1 SGHTS and CDR2 YDEGEE. This CDR3 spans 12 amino acids. Points from the study as a whole: Sequencing likely generated an artifact that appeared as a cluster of highly shared sequence variants. Both high specificity and high sensitivity reportedly marked the classifier's diagnosis of cytomegalovirus status. In a later analysis, V- and J-gene trimming of beta chains associated with a DCLRE1C missense variant, replicated independently.

For this clone: What it binds is unknown.

The gene calls are TRBV5-8 and TRBJ2-1; D gene uncertain. The sample comprised PBMCs. This TCR was recovered from a woman aged 18-30 years in good health and CMV-seropositive. CDR3 in DNA: TGTGCCAGCAGCTTGATGAGGAATGAGCAGTTCTTC. Protein product: CASSLMRNEQFF.